This TCR beta chain was recovered during a study of blood T cell repertoires in COVID-19. The data were produced by immunoSEQ multiplex PCR, yet TCRdb's version contains in-frame clones alone and is incomplete. This table has 150,000 to 200,000 clones, about nine tenths appearing once. The TCR was taken from a man aged 18 to 30 with COVID-19, enrolled during active disease. The material sequenced was peripheral blood.

As DNA, the CDR3 is TGTGCCAGCAGCGCGGGGACTAGCAGCGAGCAGTACTTC. Translated: CASSAGTSSEQYF. This chain uses TRBV7-6 with TRBJ2-7; 9 nucleotides match TRBD2. The CDR3 covers 13 residues. Trimming removed 5 bases from V and 6 bases from J; junction bases left unmatched: 5. Germline V gives CDR1 SGHVS, CDR2 FNYEAQ.